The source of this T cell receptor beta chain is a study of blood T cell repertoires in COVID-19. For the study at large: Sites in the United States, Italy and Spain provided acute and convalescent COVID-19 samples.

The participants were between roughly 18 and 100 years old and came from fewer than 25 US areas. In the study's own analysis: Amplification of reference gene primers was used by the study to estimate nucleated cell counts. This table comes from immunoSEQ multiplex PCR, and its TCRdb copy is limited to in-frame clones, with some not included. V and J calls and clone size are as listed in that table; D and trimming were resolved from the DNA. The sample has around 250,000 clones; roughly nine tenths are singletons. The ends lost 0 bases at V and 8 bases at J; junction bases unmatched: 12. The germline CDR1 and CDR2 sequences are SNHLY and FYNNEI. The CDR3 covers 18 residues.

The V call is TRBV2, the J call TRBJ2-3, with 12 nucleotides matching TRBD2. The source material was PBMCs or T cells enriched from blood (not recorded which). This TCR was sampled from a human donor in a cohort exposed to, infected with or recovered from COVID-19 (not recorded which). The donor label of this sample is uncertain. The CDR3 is CASSEAQTTSGGGGTQYF. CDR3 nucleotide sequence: TGTGCCAGCAGTGAAGCCCAAACGACTAGCGGGGGAGGTGGTACGCAGTATTTT.